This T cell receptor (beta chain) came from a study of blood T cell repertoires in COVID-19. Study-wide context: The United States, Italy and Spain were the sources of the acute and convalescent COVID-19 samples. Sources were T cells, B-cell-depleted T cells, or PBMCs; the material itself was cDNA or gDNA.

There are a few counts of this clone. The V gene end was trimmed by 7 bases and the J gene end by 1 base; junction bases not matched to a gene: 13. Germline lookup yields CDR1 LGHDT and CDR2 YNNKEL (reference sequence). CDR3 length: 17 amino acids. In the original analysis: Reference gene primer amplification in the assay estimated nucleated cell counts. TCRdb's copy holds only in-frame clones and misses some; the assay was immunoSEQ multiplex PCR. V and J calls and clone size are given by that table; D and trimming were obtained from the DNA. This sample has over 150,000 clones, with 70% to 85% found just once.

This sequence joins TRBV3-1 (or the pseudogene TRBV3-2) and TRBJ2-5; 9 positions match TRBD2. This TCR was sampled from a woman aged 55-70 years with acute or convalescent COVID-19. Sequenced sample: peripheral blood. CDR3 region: CASTRNPVAGVQETQYF. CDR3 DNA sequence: TGTGCCAGCACCCGAAATCCGGTAGCGGGGGTCCAAGAGACCCAGTACTTC.